These 26 T cell receptor beta chains were all obtained from the same sample, sequenced in a study of blood T cell repertoires in COVID-19. Assay: immunoSEQ multiplex PCR; the TCRdb copy retains only in-frame clones and omits some. Of fewer than 350,000 clones listed, about nine tenths are singletons. Sequenced sample: PBMCs or T cells enriched from blood (not recorded which). These TCRs come from a woman aged 40 to 55 with acute COVID-19.

The chain combines TRBV15 with TRBJ2-7; D may be TRBD2 (5 bases). Germline V gene sequence: CDR1 LNHNV, CDR2 YYDKDF (reference sequence). Deletions cut 5 bases from V and 4 bases from J, with 21 bases between. The CDR3 has 16 residues. CDR3 DNA sequence: TGTGCCACCAGCCGAGCGGAGGTTCTTCCCCTTTACGAGCAGTACTTC. This gives the protein CATSRAEVLPLYEQYF.

The V call is TRBV3-1 (or the pseudogene TRBV3-2), the J call TRBJ2-5; tentative D call: TRBD2 (6 bases). Trimming shortened V by 1 base and J by 7 bases, and 10 bases separated the two germline ends. The CDR3 is 13 amino acids. Germline loops: CDR1 LGHDT, CDR2 YNNKEL (reference sequence). This CDR3 is CASSQGLVGTQYF. DNA for the CDR3: TGTGCCAGCAGCCAAGGACTAGTTGGGACCCAGTACTTC.

The rearrangement uses TRBV19 and TRBJ2-2; 8 nucleotides line up with TRBD2. Germline lookup yields CDR1 LNHDA and CDR2 SQIVND (reference sequence). This CDR3 is 15 amino acids long. V shed 7 bases, J shed 7 bases, and the junction held 11 bases outside the gene matches. The CDR3 reads CASTARGGGNGELFF. Here the CDR3 DNA reads TGTGCCAGTACCGCCCGGGGGGGAGGAAACGGGGAGCTGTTTTTT.

This clone was observed a handful of times. V gene TRBV30 combines with J gene TRBJ1-3, with D perhaps matching TRBD1 (5 bases). CDR3 length: 14 residues. V shed 6 bases and J shed 3 bases, with 15 bases lying between them. Germline V CDR1 and CDR2: GTSNPN, SVGIG (reference sequence). The CDR3 DNA sequence: TGTGCCTGCCCTGCGGGGCTGGGTGGAAACACCATATATTTT. Amino acids: CACPAGLGGNTIYF.

This clone was counted once. The chain employs TRBV20-1 and TRBJ1-3; perhaps TRBD1 as D (5 bases). The germline V gene has CDR1 DFQATT and CDR2 SNEGSKA (reference sequence). Trimming took off 3 bases at V and 0 bases at J, with 12 bases between the two ends. CDR3 length: 15 residues. This CDR3 is CSASPTVISGNTIYF. The CDR3 nucleotides read TGCAGTGCTAGTCCGACAGTTATCTCTGGAAACACCATATATTTT.

V usage is TRBV4-1 and J usage is TRBJ2-1; D unclear. This CDR3 contains 15 residues. V was pared by 1 base and J by 3 bases, with 10 bases between. Per germline, CDR1 MGHRA and CDR2 YSYEKL. The CDR3 sequence: CASSQARHNYNEQFF. The CDR3 region has the DNA TGCGCCAGCAGCCAAGCGCGACACAACTACAATGAGCAGTTCTTC.

The chain joins TRBV28 to TRBJ1-6; D is uncertain. Germline V gene lookup returns CDR1 MDHEN and CDR2 SYDVKM. Trimming took off 4 bases at V and 9 bases at J, with 19 bases between the two ends. The length of the CDR3 is 16 residues. In DNA, the CDR3 is TGTGCCAGCAGTTCGACCGGAATGAGCCCGGGTTCACCCCTCCACTTT. Its translation: CASSSTGMSPGSPLHF. The variable domain in full, completed from reference TRBV28 and TRBJ1-6, reads DVKVTQSSRYLVKRTGEKVFLECVQDMDHENMFWYRQDPGLGLRLIYFSYDVKMKEKGDIPEGYSVSREKKERFSLILESASTNQTSMYLCASSSTGMSPGSPLHFGNGTRLTVT.

The chain links TRBV4-1 to TRBJ2-1; 9 nucleotides align to TRBD1. The CDR3 contains 15 residues. Per germline, CDR1 MGHRA and CDR2 YSYEKL. J lost 4 bases, V lost 0 bases, and 1 base had no gene match. The CDR3 region is CASSQEGTGYNEQFF. DNA of the CDR3: TGCGCCAGCAGCCAAGAGGGGACAGGGTACAATGAGCAGTTCTTC.

The DNA for the CDR3 is TGTGCCAGCAGTTCCCAGCGGAACGGGAGGTCCTACGAGCAGTACTTC. This encodes CASSSQRNGRSYEQYF. The rearrangement links TRBV27 to TRBJ2-7; TRBD2 agrees at 7 bases. Germline trimming cut 4 bases from V and 1 base from J; bases unmatched to any gene: 10. This CDR3 has 16 amino acids. The germline V gene encodes CDR1 MNHEY and CDR2 SMNVEV (reference sequence).

The rearrangement uses TRBV28 and TRBJ1-4; the match to TRBD1 covers 9 bases. Germline CDR1 is MDHEN and CDR2 is SYDVKM. This CDR3 region has 16 residues. V lost 3 bases and J lost 7; bases outside the gene matches: 9. Here the CDR3 DNA reads TGTGCCAGCAGTTTGGGGGACAGGGTCAGGGGTGAAAAACTGTTTTTT. Amino acid sequence: CASSLGDRVRGEKLFF.

This sequence joins TRBV30 and TRBJ1-1, with a possible D match to TRBD1 (6 bases). The V and J ends lost 3 bases and 4 bases respectively, with 15 bases between them. Germline-derived CDR1 and CDR2 are GTSNPN and SVGIG (reference sequence). This CDR3 spans 14 amino acids. CDR3 amino acids: CAWRSDRFSTEAFF. For the CDR3, the DNA is TGTGCCTGGAGGTCAGACAGGTTCTCCACTGAAGCTTTCTTT.

This clone was observed a single time. The chain couples TRBV28 to TRBJ1-2; D not certain. Germline V gene lookup returns CDR1 MDHEN and CDR2 SYDVKM. The CDR3 has 14 amino acids. Trimming removed 5 bases from V and 0 bases from J, with 10 bases in between. CDR3 sequence (DNA): TGTGCCAGCAGTGGGGAGTTAACTAACTATGGCTACACCTTC. Translation gives CASSGELTNYGYTF.

The V and J genes are TRBV3-1 (or the pseudogene TRBV3-2) and TRBJ2-3, with TRBD1 as a possible D gene (5 bases). Trimming cost V 1 base and J 2 bases, with 13 bases left between them. Germline V gene lookup returns CDR1 LGHDT and CDR2 YNNKEL (reference sequence). The CDR3 is 16 residues long. The CDR3 sequence is CASSQVGQTSTDTQYF. The CDR3 DNA is TGTGCCAGCAGCCAAGTTGGACAAACCTCCACAGATACGCAGTATTTT.

The CDR3 loop reads CASSLVGPDRLNYGYTF. CDR3 nucleotide sequence: TGTGCCAGCAGCTTAGTAGGGCCGGACAGACTAAACTATGGCTACACCTTC. V usage is TRBV7-8 and J usage is TRBJ1-2, with D maybe TRBD1 (6 bases). Germline CDR1 SGHVS, CDR2 FQNEAQ. This CDR3 has 17 amino acids. The V end lost 1 base, the J end lost 2 bases, and 17 bases lay between the germline ends. Variable domain in full (rest from reference TRBV7-8 and TRBJ1-2): GAGVSQSPRYKVAKRGQDVALRCDPISGHVSLFWYQQALGQGPEFLTYFQNEAQLDKSGLPSDRFFAERPEGSVSTLKIQRTQQEDSAVYLCASSLVGPDRLNYGYTFGSGTRLTVV.

The rearrangement uses TRBV2 and TRBJ2-7; D ambiguous. Per the germline V gene, CDR1 is SNHLY and CDR2 is FYNNEI. CDR3 length: 14 amino acids. The ends were cut back, 7 bases at V and 1 base at J, with 14 bases in the middle. CDR3 sequence: CASKPTRSSYEQYF. CDR3 DNA sequence: TGTGCCAGCAAGCCCACCCGCTCTTCCTACGAGCAGTACTTC.

This clone showed up just a few times. This chain links TRBV5-1 with TRBJ1-3; no firm D call. V was cut by 4 bases and J by 0 bases, with 11 bases left in between. Germline assignment: CDR1 SGHRS and CDR2 YFSETQ. The CDR3 sequence is 15 residues long. CDR3 nucleotide sequence: TGCGCCAGCAGCGTAGACGGGAGCTCTGGAAACACCATATATTTT. The encoded protein is CASSVDGSSGNTIYF. Using reference TRBV5-1 and TRBJ1-3 for the parts outside the CDR3, the full variable domain is KAGVTQTPRYLIKTRGQQVTLSCSPISGHRSVSWYQQTPGQGLQFLFEYFSETQRNKGNFPGRFSGRQFSNSRSEMNVSTLELGDSALYLCASSVDGSSGNTIYFGEGSWLTVV.

J is TRBJ2-5 and V is TRBV7-8, with D perhaps TRBD2 (7 bases). The germline V gene encodes CDR1 SGHVS and CDR2 FQNEAQ. V was pared by 0 bases and J by 5 bases, with 22 bases between. The CDR3 spans 18 residues. The CDR3 protein is CASSLARGRWVRVETQYF. The CDR3, as DNA: TGTGCCAGCAGCTTAGCGCGGGGGCGGTGGGTTCGGGTGGAGACCCAGTACTTC.

The V gene is TRBV20-1, the J gene TRBJ1-2, with 7 bases aligning to TRBD1. CDR1 DFQATT and CDR2 SNEGSKA come from the germline V gene (reference sequence). J lost 8 bases, V lost 3 bases, and 15 bases had no gene match. CDR3 length: 15 residues. CDR3 nucleotides: TGCAGTGCTAGTCCTTCGACAGGGTCCCCCGGGGGCTACACCTTC. Translation gives CSASPSTGSPGGYTF.

Only one count was recorded for this clone. This sequence joins TRBV18 and TRBJ1-1; D uncertain. Germline V CDR1 and CDR2: KGHSH, LQKENI. Trimming removed 3 bases at V and 7 bases at J, with 9 bases between. The length of the CDR3 is 12 residues. CDR3: CASSPSYVEAFF. In DNA form, the CDR3 reads TGTGCCAGCTCACCGAGCTATGTTGAAGCTTTCTTT.

The V and J genes are TRBV19 and TRBJ2-1, with 9 bases that match TRBD2. Looked up from germline, CDR1 is LNHDA and CDR2 is SQIVND (reference sequence). The CDR3 sequence is 17 residues long. Losses at the gene ends were 5 bases for V and 0 bases for J; bases not matched to a gene: 8. The CDR3 region has the DNA TGTGCCAGTAGTCGGCTAGCGGGGACGAGCTCCTACAATGAGCAGTTCTTC. Translation gives CASSRLAGTSSYNEQFF.

The CDR3 protein is CASSTGTSGGAYSYNEQFF. As DNA, the CDR3 is TGTGCCAGCAGCACAGGGACTAGCGGGGGGGCTTACTCCTACAATGAGCAGTTCTTC. V gene TRBV7-9 combines with J gene TRBJ2-1; TRBD2 matches at 16 bases. Germline V CDR1 and CDR2: SEHNR, FQNEAQ (reference sequence). CDR3 length: 19 residues. The J segment lost 0 bases and the V segment lost 5 bases, leaving 7 bases of the junction unmatched.

The chain carries TRBV18 and TRBJ2-3; 9 nucleotides line up with TRBD1. The junction had 9 bases not matched to a gene; V was cut back by 3 bases and J by 8 bases. Germline lookup yields CDR1 KGHSH and CDR2 LQKENI. This CDR3 has 15 residues. In nucleotides, the CDR3 is TGTGCCAGCTCACCGGGCGGACAGGGGAGTCGTACGCAGTATTTT. Encoded protein: CASSPGGQGSRTQYF.

V usage is TRBV28 and J usage is TRBJ2-7; D is unclear. V was cut by 2 bases and J by 2 bases, with 4 bases left in between. The germline V gene encodes CDR1 MDHEN and CDR2 SYDVKM. The CDR3 runs 12 residues. The CDR3 spells CASSLEPYEQYF. The CDR3 bases are TGTGCCAGCAGTTTAGAGCCCTACGAGCAGTACTTC.

The rearrangement uses TRBV5-1 and TRBJ1-2, with D perhaps matching TRBD1 (5 bases). The CDR3 length is 15 residues. The germline V gene has CDR1 SGHRS and CDR2 YFSETQ. The V gene lost 7 bases and the J gene lost 4 bases, with 20 bases spanning the gap. The CDR3 protein is CASAPAGGVGYGYTF. CDR3 sequence (DNA): TGCGCCAGCGCCCCTGCGGGGGGGGTTGGCTATGGCTACACCTTC. The whole variable domain, remainder taken from reference TRBV5-1 and TRBJ1-2, is KAGVTQTPRYLIKTRGQQVTLSCSPISGHRSVSWYQQTPGQGLQFLFEYFSETQRNKGNFPGRFSGRQFSNSRSEMNVSTLELGDSALYLCASAPAGGVGYGYTFGSGTRLTVV.

This chain uses TRBV28 with TRBJ2-3; the D is unclear. The germline V gene encodes CDR1 MDHEN and CDR2 SYDVKM. V dropped 10 bases and J dropped 4 bases, with 6 bases sitting between them. The CDR3 has 10 residues. The DNA of the CDR3 is TGTGCCACCGGTTCAGATACGCAGTATTTT. The encoded protein is CATGSDTQYF.

The gene calls are TRBV2 and TRBJ2-5; 14 nucleotides line up with TRBD2. Germline values: CDR1 SNHLY, CDR2 FYNNEI. Trimming took 5 bases from V and 4 from J; bases not matched to a gene: 3. The CDR3 is made up of 15 amino acids. The CDR3 loop is CASSRLAGGPETQYF. In DNA, the CDR3 is TGTGCCAGCAGTAGACTAGCGGGAGGGCCAGAGACCCAGTACTTC. Looking up the rest from reference TRBV2 and TRBJ2-5 gives the full variable domain: EPEVTQTPSHQVTQMGQEVILRCVPISNHLYFYWYRQILGQKVEFLVSFYNNEISEKSEIFDDQFSVERPDGSNFTLKIRSTKLEDSAMYFCASSRLAGGPETQYFGPGTRLLVL.